This TCR beta chain appears in the sequencing data of a study of T cell responses to AZD1222 COVID-19 vaccine. Comment on this clone: As yet, its antigen is unknown.

General study results and limits: Sampled repertoires all dated from after the peak T cell response. Spike as a whole was targeted by vaccine-associated CD4 TCRs, dominant at 160-218 and 743-854.

TCRdb's copy holds only in-frame clones and misses some; the assay was immunoSEQ multiplex PCR. Of around 100,000 clones listed, 87% are singletons. The ends lost 6 bases at V and 7 bases at J; junction bases unmatched: 5. This CDR3 region has 12 residues. The source was peripheral blood, collected on day 0 of AZD1222 vaccination. The chain has TRBV12-3 or TRBV12-4 and TRBJ1-2; 7 bases align to TRBD1. The sequence was collected from an adult in good health. In DNA form, the CDR3 reads TGTGCCAGCAGCCCGACAGGGTTTGGCTACACCTTC. This encodes CASSPTGFGYTF.